This T cell receptor (beta chain) comes out of a study of blood T cell repertoires in COVID-19. CDR3 length: 11 residues. Per germline, CDR1 DFQATT and CDR2 SNEGSKA (reference sequence). Trimming at V came to 5 bases and at J to 6 bases, leaving 4 bases not matched to a gene. Original processing methods: Reference gene primer amplification gave estimated nucleated cell counts. Some clones are missing from TCRdb's copy, which holds only in-frame ones; the method was immunoSEQ multiplex PCR. Clone size and V and J calls were adopted from that table, with D and trimming inferred from the DNA. The repertoire includes over 250,000 clones, roughly 86% of them detected once, and around 9.5% sits in the top ten.

This receptor was taken from a man aged 35-49 years who had recovered from COVID-19. The source material was peripheral blood. The V call is TRBV20-1, the J call TRBJ2-7; TRBD1 matches at 7 bases. CDR3 bases: TGCAGTGCTGGTACAGGGGTCGAGCAGTACTTC. Translation gives CSAGTGVEQYF.